These T cell receptor beta chains were read from a single sample in a study of neurological immune-mediated disorders. MiXCR was run by TCRdb on the 5' RACE reads, yielding one entry per CDR3 protein. This table holds some 20,000 distinct CDR3 sequences, around 7.6% found once. The sample taken for sequencing was CD8+ T cells from blood. Source of these receptors: a woman in her 30s with HTLV-1-associated myelopathy (HAM/TSP). Both conserved end residues are part of each CDR3. D genes are given only for firm matches. Clone size is shown for a subset of rows, as once, few, many or a class of expanded clone.

>TRBV5-1|TRBD1|TRBJ2-7|many
CASSLGQGKDEQYF
TGCGCCAGCAGCTTGGGACAGGGTAAGGACGAGCAGTACTTC
>TRBV29-1|-|TRBJ2-7|many
CSVGDFYEQYF
TGCAGCGTCGGTGACTTCTACGAGCAGTACTTC
>TRBV4-2|-|TRBJ2-1|-
CASSQDVWGGPNEQFF
TGTGCCAGCAGCCAAGATGTTTGGGGGGGCCCCAATGAGCAGTTCTTC
>TRBV11-2|TRBD2|TRBJ2-7|few
CASSHRIAGEQALGEQYF
TGTGCCAGCAGCCACAGAATAGCGGGGGAACAAGCGTTGGGGGAGCAGTACTTC
>TRBV7-2|TRBD1|TRBJ2-1|many
CASSRRGQSREQFF
TGTGCCAGCAGCCGCAGGGGACAGTCAAGGGAGCAGTTCTTC
>TRBV29-1|TRBD1|TRBJ1-2|many
CSVELGTGGRYGYTF
TGCAGCGTTGAACTGGGGACAGGGGGCCGCTATGGCTACACCTTC
>TRBV12-3/TRBV12-4|TRBD2|TRBJ2-1|many
CASSPTSGGVYEQFF
TGTGCCAGCAGCCCTACTAGCGGGGGGGTTTATGAGCAGTTCTTC
>TRBV21-1|-|TRBJ1-2|many
CASSKGGQGANGYTF
TGTGCCAGCAGCAAAGGGGGACAGGGGGCAAATGGCTACACCTTC
>TRBV30|-|TRBJ1-1|-
CAWSVGNTEAFF
TGTGCCTGGAGTGTTGGGAACACTGAAGCTTTCTTT
>TRBV4-1|-|TRBJ2-6|few
CASSQGEGSGANVLTF
TGCGCCAGCAGCCAAGGAGAGGGCTCTGGGGCCAACGTCCTGACTTTC
>TRBV20-1|-|TRBJ1-1|many
CSARWGPDTEAFF
TGCAGTGCTAGGTGGGGGCCCGACACTGAAGCTTTCTTT
>TRBV20-1|TRBD1|TRBJ2-4|many
CSATDRGNIQYF
TGCAGTGCTACGGACAGGGGAAACATTCAGTACTTC
>TRBV15|TRBD1|TRBJ2-5|-
CATSRDTGAQYF
TGTGCCACCAGCAGAGATACAGGGGCCCAGTACTTC
>TRBV6-6|-|TRBJ2-7|many
CASSYPSYEQYF
TGTGCCAGCAGTTACCCATCCTACGAGCAGTACTTC
>TRBV29-1|-|TRBJ2-2|many
CSVTGNTGELFF
TGCAGCGTTACAGGCAACACCGGGGAGCTGTTTTTT
>TRBV27|TRBD1|TRBJ2-7|many
CASSLGQGAYEQYF
TGTGCCAGCAGTTTGGGACAGGGGGCCTACGAGCAGTACTTC
>TRBV4-1|-|TRBJ1-1|-
CASSQDWENTEAFF
TGCGCCAGCAGCCAAGATTGGGAGAACACTGAAGCTTTCTTT
>TRBV27|TRBD1|TRBJ1-2|many
CASHRGLGYGYTF
TGTGCCAGCCACAGGGGGCTGGGCTATGGCTACACCTTC
>TRBV20-1|-|TRBJ2-5|many
CSAKIGEQETQYF
TGCAGTGCTAAAATAGGGGAACAAGAGACCCAGTACTTC
>TRBV30|-|TRBJ2-3|-
CAWSRTGTGDTQYF
TGTGCCTGGAGTCGAACAGGCACGGGGGATACGCAGTATTTT
>TRBV6-5|-|TRBJ1-1|many
CASIQDGGPNTEAFF
TGTGCCAGCATCCAGGACGGGGGCCCGAACACTGAAGCTTTCTTT
>TRBV4-2|TRBD2|TRBJ2-7|many
CASSQESGGPSYEQYF
TGTGCCAGCAGCCAAGAGAGCGGGGGCCCCTCCTACGAGCAGTACTTC
>TRBV11-1|TRBD2|TRBJ2-1|many
CASSLGTSGGNEQFF
TGTGCCAGCAGCTTAGGCACTAGCGGGGGCAATGAGCAGTTCTTC
>TRBV20-1|-|TRBJ2-5|-
CSARGRQETQYF
TGCAGTGCTAGGGGTCGCCAAGAGACCCAGTACTTC
>TRBV7-9|-|TRBJ2-7|many
CATGDPYEQYF
TGTGCGACAGGAGACCCGTACGAGCAGTACTTC
>TRBV6-1|TRBD2|TRBJ2-7|many
CASSVTSGVPYEQYF
TGTGCCAGCAGTGTCACTAGCGGGGTACCCTACGAGCAGTACTTC
>TRBV6-5|TRBD2|TRBJ2-7|many
CASSDAGGLVYEQYF
TGTGCCAGCAGTGATGCGGGGGGGCTTGTCTACGAGCAGTACTTC
>TRBV5-6|-|TRBJ1-1|many
CASSLGGLNTEAFF
TGTGCCAGCAGCTTAGGGGGATTGAACACTGAAGCTTTCTTT
>TRBV6-4|-|TRBJ2-3|many
CASSLAGQGGDTQYF
TGTGCCAGCAGCCTAGCGGGACAGGGTGGAGATACGCAGTATTTT
>TRBV6-5|TRBD2|TRBJ2-1|many
CASTPFTSGLHNEQFF
TGTGCCAGCACTCCCTTCACTAGCGGGTTACACAATGAGCAGTTCTTC
>TRBV7-8|TRBD1|TRBJ1-2|many
CASSSQPRDRVDGYTF
TGTGCCAGCAGCTCCCAACCTAGAGACAGGGTCGATGGCTACACCTTC
>TRBV6-5|-|TRBJ1-1|many
CASSYELNTEAFF
TGTGCCAGCAGTTACGAGTTGAACACTGAAGCTTTCTTT
>TRBV12-3/TRBV12-4|TRBD2|TRBJ2-7|-
CASRTTGTSGTYEQYF
TGTGCCAGCAGGACAACCGGGACTAGCGGTACCTACGAGCAGTACTTC
>TRBV9|TRBD1|TRBJ2-7|-
CASSPLSTGAHEQYF
TGTGCCAGCAGCCCCCTTTCGACAGGGGCGCACGAGCAGTACTTC
>TRBV5-1|TRBD2|TRBJ2-1|many
CASSLELAGINEQFF
TGCGCCAGCAGCTTGGAACTAGCGGGGATCAATGAGCAGTTCTTC
>TRBV5-1|-|TRBJ2-1|few
CASSSGSRRPYNEQFF
TGCGCCAGCAGCTCGGGTTCGCGTCGGCCCTACAATGAGCAGTTCTTC
>TRBV29-1|TRBD2|TRBJ2-1|once
CSLAGGNYNEQFF
TGCAGCTTAGCGGGGGGGAACTACAATGAGCAGTTCTTC
>TRBV5-1|TRBD1|TRBJ2-7|many
CASSLEGQGAYEQYF
TGCGCCAGCAGCTTGGAGGGCCAGGGGGCCTACGAGCAGTACTTC
>TRBV5-1|-|TRBJ1-1|many
CASSLGKNTEAFF
TGCGCCAGCAGCTTGGGTAAGAACACTGAAGCTTTCTTT
>TRBV20-1|TRBD2|TRBJ2-7|many
CSASAGDSYEQYF
TGCAGTGCTAGTGCGGGGGATTCCTACGAGCAGTACTTC
>TRBV12-3/TRBV12-4|TRBD1|TRBJ2-2|many
CASTSQGLPGELFF
TGTGCCAGCACTTCACAGGGGCTCCCCGGGGAGCTGTTTTTT
>TRBV7-6|-|TRBJ2-3|many
CASSLVAGSSTDTQYF
TGTGCCAGCAGCTTAGTGGCGGGGTCTAGCACAGATACGCAGTATTTT
>TRBV7-6|-|TRBJ2-7|many
CASSLGRADEQYF
TGTGCCAGCAGCTTAGGGAGGGCGGACGAGCAGTACTTC
>TRBV20-1|TRBD2|TRBJ2-1|few
CSARGTSVPREQFF
TGCAGTGCTAGGGGGACTAGCGTTCCAAGAGAGCAGTTCTTC
>TRBV14|TRBD2|TRBJ2-3|many
CASSYLAGGTDTQYF
TGTGCCAGCAGTTACCTAGCGGGGGGCACAGATACGCAGTATTTT
>TRBV5-1|-|TRBJ2-7|many
CASSSWTAYEQYF
TGCGCCAGCAGCTCATGGACAGCCTACGAGCAGTACTTC
>TRBV15|TRBD2|TRBJ2-1|many
CATSLGGAGLLDEQFF
TGTGCCACCAGCCTGGGGGGAGCGGGGCTTTTAGATGAGCAGTTCTTC
>TRBV20-1|-|TRBJ1-2|many
CSAKTMALGQSNYGYTF
TGCAGTGCGAAGACGATGGCTTTGGGTCAGTCTAACTATGGCTACACCTTC
>TRBV20-1|-|TRBJ1-5|many
CSARDRRMRNQPQHF
TGCAGTGCTAGGGATCGGAGGATGAGGAATCAGCCCCAGCATTTT
>TRBV5-5|-|TRBJ2-1|once
CASSRSGLNEQFF
TGTGCCAGCAGCCGAAGCGGGTTGAATGAGCAGTTCTTC
>TRBV5-1|-|TRBJ2-2|many
CASSFYLAGTGELFF
TGCGCCAGCAGCTTTTACCTGGCTGGCACCGGGGAGCTGTTTTTT
>TRBV7-9|TRBD1|TRBJ1-1|many
CASSSGQGGKNTEAFF
TGTGCCAGCAGCTCCGGACAGGGTGGGAAGAACACTGAAGCTTTCTTT
>TRBV13|TRBD1|TRBJ1-5|many
CASSIRQGGPFNQPQHF
TGTGCCAGCAGCATCCGACAGGGAGGGCCATTCAATCAGCCCCAGCATTTT
>TRBV15|-|TRBJ2-1|many
CATSRDLWADSSYNEQFF
TGTGCCACCAGCAGAGATCTCTGGGCGGATAGCTCCTACAATGAGCAGTTCTTC
>TRBV13|-|TRBJ2-7|many
CASSLERTADEQYF
TGTGCCAGCAGCTTAGAACGGACAGCTGACGAGCAGTACTTC
>TRBV20-1|-|TRBJ2-2|many
CSARSGSTGELFF
TGCAGTGCTAGGTCGGGGTCCACCGGGGAGCTGTTTTTT
>TRBV21-1|-|TRBJ2-1|-
CASSKESGNEQFF
TGTGCCAGCAGCAAAGAGTCCGGAAATGAGCAGTTCTTC